The entry that follows covers one TCR beta chain sequence. Its antigen remains unknown. This sample is drawn from a study of chemoradiotherapy in HPV16-positive cancers. Study findings and constraints: HPV-specific T cells were functionally defined from only a couple of HPV16-positive patients. Non-HPV-specific T cells did not expand in tumors during treatment, whereas candidate HPV-specific clones and E7-related motifs did. Better recurrence-free survival went with HPV-responsive T-cell expansion in HPV16-positive patients.

This table comes from immunoSEQ multiplex PCR, and its TCRdb copy is limited to in-frame clones, with some not included. The sample holds roughly 9,000 clones; about 80% are singletons and the top ten take more than 8%. The CDR3 has 16 residues. This receptor was identified in a human donor with HPV-associated anogenital cancer. The V gene is TRBV21-1, the J gene TRBJ1-1. TRBV21-1 is reported as a pseudogene. Sampling was performed from a patient who underwent chemoradiotherapy. As DNA, the CDR3 is TGTGCCAGCGGGGAGAGGGCCAACAGCGAGAACACTGAAGCTTTCTTT. Its protein product is CASGERANSENTEAFF.